Listed here are 24 T cell receptor beta chains from one sample, sequenced in a study of graft-versus-host responses after intestinal transplantation. Their antigens remain unidentified. Data came from immunoSEQ multiplex PCR; TCRdb stores just in-frame clones and leaves some out. The table records over 100,000 clones, around nine tenths of them present only once. Material: unstimulated CD4+ T cells sorted from spleen or lymph node cells, obtained before transplant. The receptors originated from a human donor who was the organ donor for an intestinal transplant.

The chain has TRBV12-5 and TRBJ1-1, with D tentatively TRBD1 (5 bases). Trimming left V 9 bases short and J 6 bases short, with 11 bases between. This CDR3 has 11 amino acids. Germline CDR1 LGHNT, CDR2 FRNRAP. In DNA, the CDR3 is TGTGCTAGCGGCGCGGGGGCTGAAGCTTTCTTT. Protein product: CASGAGAEAFF.

The gene calls are TRBV30 and TRBJ2-3, with TRBD1 as a possible D gene (8 bases). Trimming removed 3 bases at V and 4 bases at J, with 14 bases between. The CDR3 is 14 residues long. Germline V gene lookup returns CDR1 GTSNPN and CDR2 SVGIG (reference sequence). As DNA, the CDR3 is TGTGCCTGGAGCCCACAGGGGGGGGCAGATACGCAGTATTTT. It yields the protein CAWSPQGGADTQYF.

The rearrangement links TRBV5-1 to TRBJ2-1, with 12 bases aligning to TRBD2. Unmatched junction bases numbered 6, after V lost 9 bases and J lost 5 bases. Germline V gene lookup returns CDR1 SGHRS and CDR2 YFSETQ. This CDR3 spans 14 amino acids. CDR3 nucleotides: TGCGCCACCAAGACTAGCGGGAGCAACAATGAGCAGTTCTTC. It specifies CATKTSGSNNEQFF.

This chain connects TRBV5-1 to TRBJ2-5; 8 bases map to TRBD2. CDR1 and CDR2 (germline): SGHRS, YFSETQ. V gave up 4 bases and J gave up 4 bases; unmatched junction bases: 12. There are 16 residues in the CDR3. CDR3 sequence: CASSTGQLAAVETQYF. The CDR3 bases are TGCGCCAGCAGCACGGGCCAACTAGCGGCCGTAGAGACCCAGTACTTC.

The rearrangement links TRBV9 to TRBJ2-1; no reliable D call. V was pared by 0 bases and J by 7 bases, with 5 bases between. Germline V gene data show CDR1 as SGDLS and CDR2 as YYNGEE. The CDR3 loop spans 12 amino acids. DNA for the CDR3: TGTGCCAGCAGCGTAGAGCGTAATGAGCAGTTCTTC. Translation gives CASSVERNEQFF.

The V gene is TRBV7-2, the J gene TRBJ2-2; D not certain. Germline-derived CDR1 and CDR2 are SGHTA and FQGNSA. V was clipped by 2 bases and J by 2 bases, with 21 bases between them. The CDR3 extends over 19 amino acids. CDR3 amino acids: CASSLRTFVDWGNTGELFF. The DNA of the CDR3 is TGTGCCAGCAGCTTAAGAACGTTTGTGGATTGGGGTAACACCGGGGAGCTGTTTTTT.

V usage is TRBV9 and J usage is TRBJ2-2, with D possibly TRBD2 on 5 matching bases. The V end was cut by 1 base, the J end by 1 base, with 11 bases between. The CDR3 is made up of 16 amino acids. CDR1 is SGDLS and CDR2 is YYNGEE in the germline V gene. The chain's CDR3 is CASSVRAVGNTGELFF. The DNA of the CDR3 is TGTGCCAGCAGCGTAAGAGCGGTCGGGAACACCGGGGAGCTGTTTTTT.

J is TRBJ2-1 and V is TRBV30; D remains ambiguous. The CDR3 length is 14 residues. The germline CDR1 and CDR2 sequences are GTSNPN and SVGIG (reference sequence). Trimming stripped 3 bases from V and 3 bases from J, with 12 bases between. The CDR3 spells CAWSPSPLYNEQFF. In nucleotides, the CDR3 is TGTGCCTGGAGCCCGTCCCCTCTCTACAATGAGCAGTTCTTC.

The V call is TRBV4-1, the J call TRBJ2-4; D perhaps matches TRBD2 (6 bases). The germline V gene has CDR1 MGHRA and CDR2 YSYEKL. The CDR3 is made up of 19 amino acids. Trimming cost V 0 bases and J 8 bases, with 26 bases left between them. The CDR3 reads CASSQEEMAGDSPGDIQYF. The CDR3 nucleotides read TGCGCCAGCAGCCAAGAGGAGATGGCTGGGGACTCCCCTGGGGACATTCAGTACTTC.

The chain links TRBV11-2 to TRBJ2-3; 8 bases agree with TRBD2. The CDR3 runs 15 residues. The trim removed 1 base at V and 0 bases at J, leaving 0 bases unmatched. Per germline, CDR1 SGHAT and CDR2 FQNNGV. The CDR3 spells CASSLAGGSTDTQYF. The CDR3 nucleotides read TGTGCCAGCAGCTTAGCGGGAGGGAGCACAGATACGCAGTATTTT.

The rearrangement joins TRBV5-4 to TRBJ2-3, with D possibly being TRBD2 (7 bases). CDR3 length: 14 residues. From germline, CDR1 is SGHNT and CDR2 YYREEE (reference sequence). V was trimmed by 4 bases and J by 3 bases, leaving 12 bases between them. CDR3 loop: CASSLGGPTDTQYF. DNA of the CDR3: TGTGCCAGCAGCCTGGGGGGGCCGACAGATACGCAGTATTTT. Drawing the rest from reference TRBV5-4 and TRBJ2-3, the complete variable domain is ETGVTQSPTHLIKTRGQQVTLRCSSQSGHNTVSWYQQALGQGPQFIFQYYREEENGRGNFPPRFSGLQFPNYSSELNVNALELDDSALYLCASSLGGPTDTQYFGPGTRLTVL.

This sequence joins TRBV7-2 and TRBJ2-3; 9 bases are a match to TRBD1. The germline V gene has CDR1 SGHTA and CDR2 FQGNSA. The ends lost 6 bases at V and 5 bases at J; junction bases unmatched: 3. The CDR3 loop spans 13 amino acids. CDR3 bases: TGTGCCAGCAGTTGGGACAGGGAAGATACGCAGTATTTT. It translates to CASSWDREDTQYF.

The chain is built from TRBV6-6 and TRBJ1-5, with a tentative D call TRBD1 (5 bases). Germline assignment: CDR1 MNHNY and CDR2 SVGAGI (reference sequence). The CDR3 runs to 13 residues. V was pared by 8 bases and J by 6 bases, with 14 bases between. The CDR3 DNA reads as TGTGCCAGCCAGCAGGGTCCTAGTCAGCCCCAGCATTTT. This encodes CASQQGPSQPQHF.

The rearrangement links TRBV6-1 to TRBJ2-2; D gene ambiguous. Germline V gene sequence: CDR1 MNHNS, CDR2 SASEGT. The CDR3 is made up of 14 amino acids. Trimming cost V 6 bases and J 4 bases, with 12 bases left between them. The CDR3 reads CASRALGVTGELFF. The CDR3 nucleotides are TGTGCCAGCAGAGCGCTGGGCGTCACCGGGGAGCTGTTTTTT.

This clone was recorded once. The genes are TRBV5-1 and TRBJ1-2, with TRBD1 matching 7 bases. V dropped 4 bases and J dropped 2; count of bases not matched to a gene: 11. This CDR3 has 16 residues. Germline CDR1 SGHRS, CDR2 YFSETQ. The CDR3 DNA reads as TGCGCCAGCAGCGCGGACAGGAGAATACGAAACTATGGCTACACCTTC. This sequence encodes CASSADRRIRNYGYTF.

This chain uses TRBV5-1 with TRBJ1-3; no firm D call. The CDR3 spans 16 residues. V lost 0 bases and J lost 0, with 10 bases in between. Germline lookup yields CDR1 SGHRS and CDR2 YFSETQ. CDR3 nucleotides: TGCGCCAGCAGCTTGGGTGAGGTTCACTCTGGAAACACCATATATTTT. This encodes CASSLGEVHSGNTIYF.

The gene calls are TRBV7-2 and TRBJ2-7; 7 bases are a match to TRBD1. The V segment lost 4 bases and the J segment 3 bases; nucleotides outside the gene matches: 9. Germline V gives CDR1 SGHTA, CDR2 FQGNSA. The CDR3 is made up of 15 amino acids. CDR3 loop: CASSWDSSLGYEQYF. In DNA form, the CDR3 reads TGTGCCAGCAGCTGGGACAGTTCCTTAGGCTACGAGCAGTACTTC.

V is TRBV29-1 and J is TRBJ2-5; 7 bases match TRBD1. V was clipped by 6 bases and J by 2 bases; unmatched bases: 6. Germline assignment: CDR1 SQVTM and CDR2 ANQGSEA. CDR3 size: 13 residues. This chain's CDR3 is CSVRKGQQETQYF. The CDR3 DNA follows: TGCAGCGTACGTAAGGGACAGCAAGAGACCCAGTACTTC.

The chain combines TRBV19 with TRBJ2-1, with 9 bases matching TRBD2. The ends lost 0 bases at V and 5 bases at J; junction bases unmatched: 8. CDR1 is LNHDA, CDR2 SQIVND, per germline (reference sequence). The CDR3 sequence is 17 residues long. CDR3 bases: TGTGCCAGTAGTATAGATGCGACTAGCGGCAAAAACAATGAGCAGTTCTTC. This codes for CASSIDATSGKNNEQFF.

This clone occurred a few times. The chain recombines TRBV6-5 with TRBJ1-1; 7 nucleotides align to TRBD1. Germline CDR1 reads MNHEY; CDR2 reads SVGAGI. The CDR3 totals 14 residues. Trimming removed 6 bases from V and 5 bases from J; junction bases left unmatched: 9. The CDR3 DNA reads TGTGCCAGCAGACTCAACAGGGGATGGACTGAAGCTTTCTTT. Protein sequence: CASRLNRGWTEAFF.

The table lists this clone with a few counts. The genes are TRBV6-6 and TRBJ2-1; no firm D call. V gave up 0 bases and J gave up 4 bases, with 10 bases separating them. The CDR3 has 15 residues. CDR1 is MNHNY and CDR2 is SVGAGI in the germline V gene (reference sequence). The CDR3 coding sequence is TGTGCCAGCAGTTACTCTTCCCAGGTATACAATGAGCAGTTCTTC. Encoded protein: CASSYSSQVYNEQFF.

The J gene is TRBJ2-3, the V gene TRBV5-1; no definite D call. Germline CDR1 is SGHRS and CDR2 is YFSETQ. This CDR3 has 14 residues. V was shortened by 0 bases and J by 2 bases, with 7 bases between the two germline ends. For the CDR3, the DNA is TGCGCCAGCAGCTTGGGTCTTTCCACAGATACGCAGTATTTT. Amino acid sequence: CASSLGLSTDTQYF.

The J gene is TRBJ1-5, the V gene TRBV4-1; the match to TRBD1 covers 9 bases. The CDR3 covers 15 residues. The trim removed 5 bases at V and 7 bases at J, leaving 9 bases unmatched. Germline assignment: CDR1 MGHRA and CDR2 YSYEKL. The CDR3, as DNA: TGCGCCAGCAGCGATAGGGGACAGGGATTCCAGCCCCAGCATTTT. Protein product: CASSDRGQGFQPQHF.

V and J are TRBV7-2 and TRBJ2-3; D is perhaps TRBD2 (6 bases). From germline, CDR1 is SGHTA and CDR2 FQGNSA. V was trimmed by 5 bases and J by 0 bases, leaving 15 bases between them. The CDR3 has 16 amino acids. This CDR3 reads CASSRPRGSSTDTQYF. In DNA, the CDR3 is TGTGCCAGCAGCCGCCCCCGGGGGAGTAGCACAGATACGCAGTATTTT.